Listed here is a single T cell receptor (beta chain). This specimen comes from a study of control samples from healthy donors and cancer patients. The CDR3 is 17 residues long. Germline lookup yields CDR1 SGDLS and CDR2 YYNGEE. V was pared by 4 bases and J by 2 bases, with 13 bases of the junction left unmatched. Profiled with immunoSEQ multiplex PCR; TCRdb holds only in-frame clones, not every one. This sample carries 390,000 or so clones, over 75% of them seen once, and the ten largest clones take around 6.8%. This sequence originates from a man between 40 and 49 years old with head and neck cancer. Source material: PBMCs. The chain is built from TRBV9 and TRBJ1-2; TRBD1 agrees at 8 bases. CDR3 in DNA: TGTGCCAGCAGCCCCCCGACAGGGGCCACGGAAAACTATGGCTACACCTTC. Its translation is CASSPPTGATENYGYTF. Looking up the rest from reference TRBV9 and TRBJ1-2 gives the full variable domain: DSGVTQTPKHLITATGQRVTLRCSPRSGDLSVYWYQQSLDQGLQFLIQYYNGEERAKGNILERFSAQQFPDLHSELNLSSLELGDSALYFCASSPPTGATENYGYTFGSGTRLTVV.